Shown below are 27 T cell receptor beta chains from a single sample sequenced in a study of T cells in Graves' hyperthyroidism and ophthalmopathy (dated by TCRdb to between 2019 and 2020). To prepare the library, multiplex PCR was applied. The instrument was an Illumina HiSeq 2000. The TCR beta CDR3 regions were amplified from RNA transcripts. For the first round of RT-PCR on the TCR CDR3, the HTBI primer set was used together with the Qiagen OneStep RT-PCR kit. Through fastp at Q25 and MiXCR, TCRdb rebuilt clones from the public reads, retaining in-frame beta chains. Each entry is one CDR3 protein sequence, shown with its most common DNA and genes. Present in this sample are approximately 870,000 distinct CDR3 sequences, roughly 40% of which were seen just once. Clones ranked in the top ten supply around 10% of the sample. Material for sequencing was blood. These receptors were collected from a man between 18 and 35 years old with Graves' hyperthyroidism.

This clonotype was seen more than once but under ten times. The rearrangement joins TRBV29-1 to TRBJ1-1, with TRBD1 as a possible D gene (6 bases). With 4 bases removed from V and 1 base from J, the gap between germline ends came to 10 bases. The CDR3 spans 13 residues. Looked up from germline, CDR1 is SQVTM and CDR2 is ANQGSEA. For the CDR3, the DNA is TGCAGCGTTGCGACAGGACAGAACACTGAAGCTTTCTTT. This translates into CSVATGQNTEAFF.

This chain uses TRBV9 with TRBJ2-2, with a tentative D call TRBD1 (7 bases). Germline-derived CDR1 and CDR2 are SGDLS and YYNGEE. CDR3 length: 17 amino acids. The V end lost 2 bases, the J end lost 4 bases, and 18 bases lay between the germline ends. The CDR3 DNA reads as TGTGCCAGCAGCGTCCCGGCAGGGGGGCGAGGCACCGGGGAGCTGTTTTTT. Translated: CASSVPAGGRGTGELFF.

This clonotype was counted ten times or more. The chain joins TRBV29-1 to TRBJ1-1, with D possibly matching TRBD1 (5 bases). V gave up 5 bases and J gave up 0 bases, with 13 bases separating them. The germline gives CDR1 SQVTM, CDR2 ANQGSEA. This CDR3 contains 14 residues. The CDR3: CSVSFLQVNTEAFF. The CDR3, as DNA: TGCAGCGTTTCTTTCCTACAGGTGAACACTGAAGCTTTCTTT.

Notes on this clonotype: This could be a read error, since a much larger clone is one nucleotide away. The gene calls are TRBV7-9 and TRBJ2-2; D is perhaps TRBD2 (6 bases). The V gene's germline CDR1 is SEHNR and CDR2 FQNEAQ (reference sequence). The CDR3 totals 14 residues. Here the CDR3 DNA reads TGTGCCGGCAGGAGGGGTTCAAAGGCCGGGGAGCTGTTTTTT. Translating it yields CAGRRGSKAGELFF.

This clonotype showed up many times. The chain combines TRBV5-1 with TRBJ1-6; D ambiguous. Trimming cost V 0 bases and J 7 bases, with 8 bases left between them. The CDR3 contains 14 residues. Germline CDR1 is SGHRS and CDR2 is YFSETQ. CDR3 protein: CASSLDSKNSPLHF. DNA of the CDR3: TGCGCCAGCAGCTTGGACAGTAAGAATTCACCCCTCCACTTT.

This clonotype was seen many times. V is TRBV10-3 and J is TRBJ1-1; D is uncertain. The CDR3 covers 11 residues. Germline V CDR1 and CDR2: ENHRY, SYGVKD. V lost 3 bases and J lost 10, with 9 bases in between. CDR3 amino acids: CAISDVEVAFF. Here the CDR3 DNA reads TGTGCCATCAGTGATGTTGAGGTAGCTTTCTTT.

This clonotype was found many times. The chain combines TRBV15 with TRBJ2-6, with 9 bases lining up with TRBD1. V shed 5 bases, J shed 1 base, and the junction held 9 bases outside the gene matches. Germline V gene data show CDR1 as LNHNV and CDR2 as YYDKDF (reference sequence). This CDR3 comprises 18 residues. The CDR3 loop reads CATSGRDRDPSGANVLTF. Here the CDR3 DNA reads TGTGCCACCAGCGGGAGGGACAGGGATCCGTCTGGGGCCAACGTCCTGACTTTC.

This clonotype was seen only once. This chain connects TRBV6-1 to TRBJ2-7, with D perhaps matching TRBD1 (6 bases). V was clipped by 9 bases and J by 0 bases, with 12 bases between them. Per germline, CDR1 MNHNS and CDR2 SASEGT. The CDR3 runs 13 residues. DNA of the CDR3: TGTGCCAGTTTCGGGACACCCTCCTACGAGCAGTACTTC. Amino acid sequence: CASFGTPSYEQYF.

The chain recombines TRBV4-3 with TRBJ2-5, with TRBD2 matching over 10 bases. The CDR3 length is 18 residues. Trimming cost V 3 bases and J 5 bases; bases outside gene matches: 15. CDR1 LGHNA and CDR2 YSLEER come from the germline V gene. The CDR3 DNA sequence: TGCGCCAGCAGCCACTCATCTGGACTAGCGGTCGACGGGGAGACCCAGTACTTC. Its translation: CASSHSSGLAVDGETQYF.

This clonotype was detected only a few times. This chain connects TRBV5-1 to TRBJ2-2; maybe TRBD1 (7 bases). The CDR3 is made up of 16 amino acids. Germline loops: CDR1 SGHRS, CDR2 YFSETQ. The V gene lost 4 bases and the J gene lost 5 bases, with 18 bases spanning the gap. The CDR3 DNA reads TGCGCCAGCAGCCAAGACAGGGAGGTTTGGACCGGGGAGCTGTTTTTT. It translates to CASSQDREVWTGELFF.

This clonotype was seen a few times. V gene TRBV6-5 combines with J gene TRBJ2-5; tentatively, D is TRBD1 (5 bases). Germline CDR1 reads MNHEY; CDR2 reads SVGAGI. CDR3 length equals 11 residues. The V end lost 0 bases, the J end lost 10 bases, and 6 bases lay between the germline ends. The DNA of the CDR3 is TGTGCCAGCAGTTACTCGGACATCCAGTACTTC. This codes for CASSYSDIQYF.

The chain combines TRBV29-1 with TRBJ1-5; the match to TRBD1 covers 9 bases. CDR1 is SQVTM and CDR2 is ANQGSEA in the germline V gene. The trim removed 6 bases at V and 4 bases at J, leaving 7 bases unmatched. The CDR3 contains 14 residues. In DNA form, the CDR3 reads TGCAGCGTGGCCGGGACAGGGAGGAATCAGCCCCAGCATTTT. Protein: CSVAGTGRNQPQHF.

The table lists this clonotype with many counts. The V gene is TRBV7-9, the J gene TRBJ1-6; D is unclear. The CDR3 runs to 14 residues. V dropped 3 bases and J dropped 6 bases, with 9 bases sitting between them. Germline V gene sequence: CDR1 SEHNR, CDR2 FQNEAQ (reference sequence). The CDR3: CASSFTRVNSPLHF. DNA of the CDR3: TGTGCCAGCAGCTTTACTAGGGTTAATTCACCCCTCCACTTT.

V and J are TRBV10-3 and TRBJ2-7; D may correspond to TRBD1 or TRBD2 (5 bases each). V shed 1 base and J shed 3 bases, with 13 bases lying between them. CDR3 length equals 15 residues. CDR1 ENHRY and CDR2 SYGVKD come from the germline V gene. CDR3 protein: CAISEYHGAGYEQYF. The DNA of the CDR3 is TGTGCCATCAGTGAGTATCACGGGGCAGGCTACGAGCAGTACTTC.

This clonotype was detected ten times or more. The chain carries TRBV10-3 and TRBJ1-1; TRBD1 might be the D (6 bases). The length of the CDR3 is 14 residues. CDR1 ENHRY and CDR2 SYGVKD come from the germline V gene. V was clipped by 7 bases and J by 4 bases, with 16 bases between them. CDR3 in DNA: TGTGCCATCACCAACACAGGGAAGGCCACTGAAGCTTTCTTT. Its translation: CAITNTGKATEAFF.

In this sample, this clonotype turned up many times. The chain's CDR3 is CASKEEPYGYTF. The CDR3 nucleotides read TGTGCCAGCAAGGAGGAGCCCTATGGCTACACCTTC. The chain employs TRBV25-1 and TRBJ1-2; D uncertain. The CDR3 length is 12 residues. With 7 bases removed from V and 4 bases from J, the gap between germline ends came to 10 bases. The V gene's germline CDR1 is MGHDK and CDR2 SYGVNS.

The chain employs TRBV4-3 and TRBJ1-1; the D gene is possibly TRBD1 (6 bases). CDR3 length: 18 amino acids. V was cut by 0 bases and J by 4 bases, with 21 bases left in between. Germline V gene lookup returns CDR1 LGHNA and CDR2 YSLEER. This chain's CDR3 is CASSQDQWTAPRGTEAFF. The DNA for the CDR3 is TGCGCCAGCAGCCAAGATCAGTGGACAGCCCCAAGGGGCACTGAAGCTTTCTTT.

V gene TRBV15 combines with J gene TRBJ1-2; possible D gene TRBD1, 5 bases. Trimming shortened V by 4 bases and J by 1 base, and 16 bases separated the two germline ends. The germline V gene encodes CDR1 LNHNV and CDR2 YYDKDF (reference sequence). This CDR3 is 16 amino acids long. DNA for the CDR3: TGTGCCACCAGCAACATACAGGAGGGAGATAACTATGGCTACACCTTC. Translated, it gives CATSNIQEGDNYGYTF.

A note on this clonotype: A read error may be the cause here, since a much bigger clone is one base away. This CDR3 fails to terminate in the conserved phenylalanine or tryptophan, so it likely reflects a read error. This chain uses TRBV2 with TRBJ1-1; D not resolved. Trimming shortened V by 4 bases and J by 0 bases, and 9 bases separated the two germline ends. The CDR3 is 14 residues long. Germline values: CDR1 SNHLY, CDR2 FYNNEI. As DNA, the CDR3 is TGTGCCAGCAGTGTCGGAAGGATGAACACTGAAGCTTTCCTT. Protein product: CASSVGRMNTEAFL.

At least ten counts were recorded for this clonotype. This chain connects TRBV10-3 to TRBJ1-5; possible D gene TRBD1, 5 bases. Germline CDR1 reads ENHRY; CDR2 reads SYGVKD. This CDR3 spans 14 amino acids. The V and J ends lost 3 bases and 2 bases respectively, with 8 bases between them. The CDR3 bases are TGTGCCATCAGTGACGGGGGTGGCAATCAGCCCCAGCATTTT. Translating it yields CAISDGGGNQPQHF.

In its sample, this clonotype was seen a few times. J is TRBJ1-2 and V is TRBV5-1; 11 nucleotides agree with TRBD1. Per the germline V gene, CDR1 is SGHRS and CDR2 is YFSETQ. Trimming at V came to 9 bases and at J to 8 bases, leaving 12 bases not matched to a gene. The length of the CDR3 is 14 residues. CDR3 protein: CATQPGQGAEGYTF. CDR3 in DNA: TGCGCCACCCAGCCCGGACAGGGGGCTGAAGGCTACACCTTC.

This chain links TRBV12-3 or TRBV12-4 with TRBJ2-7, with 11 bases matching TRBD2. The CDR3 extends over 16 amino acids. Trimming at V came to 4 bases and at J to 3 bases, leaving 8 bases not matched to a gene. CDR3 sequence reads: CASSSLSGGANYEQYF. CDR3 DNA: TGTGCCAGCAGTTCCCTTAGCGGGGGGGCAAACTACGAGCAGTACTTC.

This clonotype was found once. Mismatch with germline at one junction end may stem from a read error. V usage is TRBV7-8 and J usage is TRBJ1-1; D ambiguous. CDR3 length equals 12 residues. Looked up from germline, CDR1 is SGHVS and CDR2 is FQNEAQ. CDR3 DNA sequence: TGTGCCGGCAGTCCCGGTGGGCCAGAAGCTTTCTTT. This encodes CAGSPGGPEAFF.

The rearrangement joins TRBV7-8 to TRBJ1-3; D gene uncertain. The germline V gene has CDR1 SGHVS and CDR2 FQNEAQ. This CDR3 contains 15 residues. Trimming removed 6 bases from V and 0 bases from J, with 12 bases in between. The CDR3 coding sequence is TGTGCCAGCAGGCCCGACGCCCTCTCTGGAAACACCATATATTTT. Its protein product is CASRPDALSGNTIYF.

This clonotype was observed many times. This chain joins TRBV6-5 and TRBJ1-2, with 8 bases matching TRBD1. CDR1 is MNHEY, CDR2 SVGAGI, per germline. CDR3 length: 11 residues. The junction had 3 bases not matched to a gene; V was cut back by 9 bases and J by 6 bases. DNA of the CDR3: TGTGCCAGTACGACAGGGGATGGCTACACCTTC. Its protein product is CASTTGDGYTF.

This clonotype was detected ten times or more. J is TRBJ1-6 and V is TRBV19; D is unclear. The V end was cut by 3 bases, the J end by 10 bases, with 13 bases between. Germline V CDR1 and CDR2: LNHDA, SQIVND (reference sequence). The CDR3 spans 14 residues. The CDR3, as DNA: TGTGCCAGTAGTATTGTCGAGGGAAGGTCACCCCTCCACTTT. Protein sequence: CASSIVEGRSPLHF.

This clonotype was counted between two and nine times. This sequence joins TRBV9 and TRBJ1-3; D uncertain. This CDR3 has 18 residues. CDR1 SGDLS and CDR2 YYNGEE come from the germline V gene. Trimming shortened V by 3 bases and J by 0 bases, and 19 bases separated the two germline ends. For the CDR3, the DNA is TGTGCCAGCAGCGGGGGAGAGGGAGGCCTGCACTCTGGAAACACCATATATTTT. Translated: CASSGGEGGLHSGNTIYF.